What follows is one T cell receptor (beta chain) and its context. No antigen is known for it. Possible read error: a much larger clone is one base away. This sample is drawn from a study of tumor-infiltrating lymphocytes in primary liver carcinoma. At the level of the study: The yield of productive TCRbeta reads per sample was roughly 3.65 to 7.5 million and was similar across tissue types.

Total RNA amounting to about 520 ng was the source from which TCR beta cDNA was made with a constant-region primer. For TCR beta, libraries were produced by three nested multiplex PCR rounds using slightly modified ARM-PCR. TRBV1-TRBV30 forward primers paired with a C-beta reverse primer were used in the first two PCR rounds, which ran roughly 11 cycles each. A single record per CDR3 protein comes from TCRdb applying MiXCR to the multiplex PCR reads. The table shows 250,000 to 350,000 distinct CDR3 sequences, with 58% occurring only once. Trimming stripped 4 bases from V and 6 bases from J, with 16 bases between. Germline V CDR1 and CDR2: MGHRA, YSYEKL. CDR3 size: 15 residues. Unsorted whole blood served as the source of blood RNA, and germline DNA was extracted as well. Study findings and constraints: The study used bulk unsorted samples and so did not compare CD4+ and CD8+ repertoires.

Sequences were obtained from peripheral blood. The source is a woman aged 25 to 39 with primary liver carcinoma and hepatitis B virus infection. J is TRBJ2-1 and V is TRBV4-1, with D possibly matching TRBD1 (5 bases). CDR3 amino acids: CASSREGAGLNEQFF. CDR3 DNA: TGCGCCAGCAGCCGAGAAGGGGCAGGTCTCAATGAGCAGTTCTTC.